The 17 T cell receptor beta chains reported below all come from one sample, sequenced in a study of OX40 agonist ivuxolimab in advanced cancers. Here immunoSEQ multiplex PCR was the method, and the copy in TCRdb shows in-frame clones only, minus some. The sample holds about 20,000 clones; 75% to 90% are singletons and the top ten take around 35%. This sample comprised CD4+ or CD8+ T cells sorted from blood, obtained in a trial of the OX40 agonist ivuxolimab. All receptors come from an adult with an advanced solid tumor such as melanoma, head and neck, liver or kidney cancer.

The CDR3 sequence: CASSITRHYEQYF. CDR3 nucleotides: TGTGCCAGTAGTATAACCCGACACTACGAGCAGTACTTC. The rearrangement uses TRBV19 and TRBJ2-7; D is unresolved. The V end lost 2 bases, the J end lost 3 bases, and 8 bases lay between the germline ends. The germline V gene encodes CDR1 LNHDA and CDR2 SQIVND (reference sequence). The CDR3 loop spans 13 amino acids.

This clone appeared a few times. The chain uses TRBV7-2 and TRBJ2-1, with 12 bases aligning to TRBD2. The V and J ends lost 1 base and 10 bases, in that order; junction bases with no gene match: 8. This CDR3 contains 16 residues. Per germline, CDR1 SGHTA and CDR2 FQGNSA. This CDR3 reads CASSLDKLAGGGEQFF. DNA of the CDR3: TGTGCCAGCAGCTTAGATAAACTAGCGGGGGGCGGGGAGCAGTTCTTC.

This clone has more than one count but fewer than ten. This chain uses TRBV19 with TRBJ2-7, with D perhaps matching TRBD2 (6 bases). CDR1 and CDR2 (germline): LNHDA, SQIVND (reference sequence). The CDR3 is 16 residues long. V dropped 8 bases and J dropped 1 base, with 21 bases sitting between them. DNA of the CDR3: TGTGCCAGTCGTGGTTTGGAGGGGCTTTGGTCCTACGAGCAGTACTTC. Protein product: CASRGLEGLWSYEQYF.

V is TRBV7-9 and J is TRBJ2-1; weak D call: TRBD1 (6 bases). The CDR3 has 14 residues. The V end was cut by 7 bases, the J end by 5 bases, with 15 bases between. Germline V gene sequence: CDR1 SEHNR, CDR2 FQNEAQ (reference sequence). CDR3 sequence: CASNRRGGDNEQFF. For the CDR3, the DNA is TGTGCCAGCAACAGGAGAGGGGGAGACAATGAGCAGTTCTTC.

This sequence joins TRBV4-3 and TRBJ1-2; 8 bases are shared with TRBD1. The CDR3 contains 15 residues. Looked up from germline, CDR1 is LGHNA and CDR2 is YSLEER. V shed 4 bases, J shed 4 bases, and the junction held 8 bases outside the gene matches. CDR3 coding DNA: TGCGCCAGCAGCCCTACAGGGGGAATTTCCTATGGCTACACCTTC. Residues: CASSPTGGISYGYTF.

CDR3 residues: CASSKEKASYNSPLHF. In DNA, the CDR3 is TGTGCCAGCAGCAAAGAAAAGGCCTCCTATAATTCACCCCTCCACTTT. The chain is built from TRBV21-1 and TRBJ1-6. TRBV21-1 is recorded as a pseudogene. CDR3 length: 16 residues.

CDR3: CASSVGRRDYEQYF. The CDR3 region has the DNA TGTGCCAGCAGCGTAGGCAGAAGGGACTACGAGCAGTACTTC. J is TRBJ2-7 and V is TRBV9; the D is unclear. The V end was cut by 0 bases, the J end by 3 bases, with 10 bases between. Germline values: CDR1 SGDLS, CDR2 YYNGEE. The CDR3 sequence is 14 residues long.

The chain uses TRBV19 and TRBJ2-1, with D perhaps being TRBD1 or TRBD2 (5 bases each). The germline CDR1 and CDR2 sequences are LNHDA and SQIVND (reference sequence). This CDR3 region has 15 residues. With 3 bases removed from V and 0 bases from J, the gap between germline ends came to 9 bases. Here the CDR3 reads CASSIWGSSYNEQFF. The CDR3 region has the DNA TGTGCCAGTAGTATTTGGGGGAGCTCCTACAATGAGCAGTTCTTC.

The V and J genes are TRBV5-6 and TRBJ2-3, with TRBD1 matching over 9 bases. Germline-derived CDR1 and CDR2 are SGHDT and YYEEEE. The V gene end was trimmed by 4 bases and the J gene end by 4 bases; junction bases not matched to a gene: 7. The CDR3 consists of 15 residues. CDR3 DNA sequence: TGTGCCAGCAGCAAGGGACAGGGTATGGCAGATACGCAGTATTTT. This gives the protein CASSKGQGMADTQYF.

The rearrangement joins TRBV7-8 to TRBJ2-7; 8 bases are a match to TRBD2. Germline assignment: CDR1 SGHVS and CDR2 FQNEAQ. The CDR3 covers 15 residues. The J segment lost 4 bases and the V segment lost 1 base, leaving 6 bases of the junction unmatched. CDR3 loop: CASSLGAGEWYEQYF. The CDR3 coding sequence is TGTGCCAGCAGCTTAGGAGCGGGAGAGTGGTACGAGCAGTACTTC.

This CDR3 is CASSVGGGVSTDTQYF. In DNA, the CDR3 is TGTGCCAGCAGCGTAGGGGGAGGCGTTAGCACAGATACGCAGTATTTT. The chain couples TRBV9 to TRBJ2-3; tentative D call: TRBD2 (6 bases). The length of the CDR3 is 16 residues. Trimming left V 0 bases short and J 0 bases short, with 11 bases between. Germline loops: CDR1 SGDLS, CDR2 YYNGEE.

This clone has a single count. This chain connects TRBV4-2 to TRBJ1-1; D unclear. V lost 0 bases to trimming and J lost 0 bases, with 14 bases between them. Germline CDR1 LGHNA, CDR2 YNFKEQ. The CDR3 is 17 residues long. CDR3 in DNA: TGTGCCAGCAGCCAAGACGACTCAGAAGATTTGAACACTGAAGCTTTCTTT. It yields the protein CASSQDDSEDLNTEAFF.

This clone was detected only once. The CDR3 is CASSLTTLGGLQHF. CDR3 nucleotide sequence: TGTGCCAGCAGCTTAACGACCCTTGGAGGGCTCCAGCATTTT. J is TRBJ1-5 and V is TRBV7-3; D remains unclear. The CDR3 covers 14 residues. Germline V gives CDR1 SGHTA, CDR2 FQGTGA. V lost 0 bases and J 12 bases, leaving 15 bases between the germline ends.

This chain's CDR3 is CASSVGLAGGTYNEQFF. As DNA, the CDR3 is TGTGCCAGCAGTGTAGGACTAGCGGGAGGGACCTACAATGAGCAGTTCTTC. The V and J genes are TRBV25-1 and TRBJ2-1, with 15 bases fitting TRBD2. CDR1 MGHDK and CDR2 SYGVNS come from the germline V gene. V gave up 4 bases and J gave up 2 bases; unmatched junction bases: 3. The CDR3 is made up of 17 amino acids.

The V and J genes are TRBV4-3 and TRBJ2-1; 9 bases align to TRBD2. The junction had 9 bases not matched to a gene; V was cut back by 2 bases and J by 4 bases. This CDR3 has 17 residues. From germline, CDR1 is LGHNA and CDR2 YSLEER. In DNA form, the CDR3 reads TGCGCCAGCAGCCAAATATCGGCGGGAGGGTTTTACAATGAGCAGTTCTTC. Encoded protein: CASSQISAGGFYNEQFF.

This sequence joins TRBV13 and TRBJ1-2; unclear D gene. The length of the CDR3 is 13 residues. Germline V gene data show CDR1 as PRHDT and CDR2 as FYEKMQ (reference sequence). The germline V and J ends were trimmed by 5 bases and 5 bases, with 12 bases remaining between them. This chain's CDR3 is CASSPGRRYGYTF. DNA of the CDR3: TGTGCCAGCAGCCCCGGACGGCGTTATGGCTACACCTTC.

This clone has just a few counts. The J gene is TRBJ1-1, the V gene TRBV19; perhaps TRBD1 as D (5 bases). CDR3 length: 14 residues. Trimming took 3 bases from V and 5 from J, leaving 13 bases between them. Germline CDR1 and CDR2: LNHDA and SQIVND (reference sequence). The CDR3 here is CASSMGGALTEAFF. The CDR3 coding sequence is TGTGCCAGTAGTATGGGGGGAGCCTTGACTGAAGCTTTCTTT. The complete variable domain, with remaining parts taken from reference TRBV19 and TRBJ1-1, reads DGGITQSPKYLFRKEGQNVTLSCEQNLNHDAMYWYRQDPGQGLRLIYYSQIVNDFQKGDIAEGYSVSREKKESFPLTVTSAQKNPTAFYLCASSMGGALTEAFFGQGTRLTVV.